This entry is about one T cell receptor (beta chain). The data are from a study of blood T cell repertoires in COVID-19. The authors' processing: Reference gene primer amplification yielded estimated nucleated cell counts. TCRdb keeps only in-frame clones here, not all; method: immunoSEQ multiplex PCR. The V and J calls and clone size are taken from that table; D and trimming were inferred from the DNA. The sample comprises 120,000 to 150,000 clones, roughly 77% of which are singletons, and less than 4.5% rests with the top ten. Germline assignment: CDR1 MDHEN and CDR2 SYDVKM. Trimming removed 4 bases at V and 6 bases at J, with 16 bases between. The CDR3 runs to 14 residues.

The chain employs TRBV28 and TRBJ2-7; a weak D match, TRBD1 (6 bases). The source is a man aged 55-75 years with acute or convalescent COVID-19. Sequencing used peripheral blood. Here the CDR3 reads CASSSTGTSTEQYF. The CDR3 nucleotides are TGTGCCAGCAGTTCCACCGGGACATCCACCGAGCAGTACTTC.